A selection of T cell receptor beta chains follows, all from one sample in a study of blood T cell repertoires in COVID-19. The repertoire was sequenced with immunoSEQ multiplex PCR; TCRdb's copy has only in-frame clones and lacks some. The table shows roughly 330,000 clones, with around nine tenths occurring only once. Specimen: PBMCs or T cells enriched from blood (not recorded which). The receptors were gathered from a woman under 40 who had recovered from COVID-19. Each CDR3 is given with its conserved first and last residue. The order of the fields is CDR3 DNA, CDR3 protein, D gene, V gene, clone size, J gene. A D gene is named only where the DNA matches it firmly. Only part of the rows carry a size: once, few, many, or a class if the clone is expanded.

CDR3nt: TGTGCCAGCAGCCCTCGGATCGGGGCTAATGAAAAACTGTTTTTT; CDR3aa: CASSPRIGANEKLFF; d_gene: -; v_gene: TRBV5-8; abundance: -; j_gene: TRBJ1-4
CDR3nt: TGCAGCATTAGGGGACAGTGGACCTACGAGCAGTACTTC; CDR3aa: CSIRGQWTYEQYF; d_gene: TRBD1; v_gene: TRBV29-1; abundance: -; j_gene: TRBJ2-7
CDR3nt: TGTGCCAGCAGCACCCCGGCAGGGACTGGAAACACCATATATTTT; CDR3aa: CASSTPAGTGNTIYF; d_gene: -; v_gene: TRBV7-2; abundance: -; j_gene: TRBJ1-3
CDR3nt: TGCGCCAGCAGCTTGGGACCAGGGAACACTGAAGCTTTCTTT; CDR3aa: CASSLGPGNTEAFF; d_gene: -; v_gene: TRBV5-1; abundance: -; j_gene: TRBJ1-1
CDR3nt: TGTGCCAGTAGTATCGGGCAGGGGGTTATCAATGAGCAGTTCTTC; CDR3aa: CASSIGQGVINEQFF; d_gene: TRBD1; v_gene: TRBV19; abundance: -; j_gene: TRBJ2-1
CDR3nt: TGTGCCAGCAGCGATTCGACAAGCCGATCCCATGGCTACACCTTC; CDR3aa: CASSDSTSRSHGYTF; d_gene: -; v_gene: TRBV9; abundance: -; j_gene: TRBJ1-2
CDR3nt: TGTGCCAGCAGCTTGAAACTAGCGGGGGCTACAGATACGCAGTATTTT; CDR3aa: CASSLKLAGATDTQYF; d_gene: TRBD2; v_gene: TRBV3-1/TRBV3-2; abundance: -; j_gene: TRBJ2-3
CDR3nt: TGCGCCAGCAGCCAAGATTACAGATCCTCTGGAAACACCATATATTTT; CDR3aa: CASSQDYRSSGNTIYF; d_gene: -; v_gene: TRBV4-3; abundance: -; j_gene: TRBJ1-3
CDR3nt: TGTGCCACCAGCATAGAGCTAACTAGCACAGATACGCAGTATTTT; CDR3aa: CATSIELTSTDTQYF; d_gene: -; v_gene: TRBV15; abundance: -; j_gene: TRBJ2-3
CDR3nt: TGTGCCAGCAGCCAAGAGTGGCAGGGGGACTATGGCTACACCTTC; CDR3aa: CASSQEWQGDYGYTF; d_gene: TRBD1; v_gene: TRBV4-2; abundance: -; j_gene: TRBJ1-2
CDR3nt: TGTGCCAGCAGTGGCACCACTCGGGGGACCCAGTACTTC; CDR3aa: CASSGTTRGTQYF; d_gene: -; v_gene: TRBV2; abundance: -; j_gene: TRBJ2-5
CDR3nt: TGTGCCAGCAGTAGCGGGGGGGCCACAGATACGCAGTATTTT; CDR3aa: CASSSGGATDTQYF; d_gene: TRBD2; v_gene: TRBV6-4; abundance: -; j_gene: TRBJ2-3
CDR3nt: TGTGCCAGCAGGGGACAGGGGGCCGCTGAAGCTTTCTTT; CDR3aa: CASRGQGAAEAFF; d_gene: TRBD1; v_gene: TRBV2; abundance: -; j_gene: TRBJ1-1
CDR3nt: TGCGCCAGCAGTGAGTGGAGGACAGAAGGCTACACCTTC; CDR3aa: CASSEWRTEGYTF; d_gene: -; v_gene: TRBV10-1; abundance: -; j_gene: TRBJ1-2
CDR3nt: TGTGCCAGCAGCACCCGGGCCCCGGGGGGCGATGAGCAGTTCTTC; CDR3aa: CASSTRAPGGDEQFF; d_gene: -; v_gene: TRBV9; abundance: -; j_gene: TRBJ2-1
CDR3nt: TGTGCCAGCAAAAGGGGAGGTAATTCACCCCTCCACTTT; CDR3aa: CASKRGGNSPLHF; d_gene: -; v_gene: TRBV6-5; abundance: -; j_gene: TRBJ1-6
CDR3nt: TGCGCCAGCAGGCCTACTAGCGGAGGTACCTACAATGAGCAGTTCTTC; CDR3aa: CASRPTSGGTYNEQFF; d_gene: TRBD2; v_gene: TRBV4-1; abundance: -; j_gene: TRBJ2-1
CDR3nt: TGTGCCATCAGTTCGGCGGCCGGCTATGGCTACACCTTC; CDR3aa: CAISSAAGYGYTF; d_gene: -; v_gene: TRBV10-3; abundance: -; j_gene: TRBJ1-2
CDR3nt: TGCAGCGTTGAAGGTCCGGGGATACGGTGGACTGAAGCTTTCTTT; CDR3aa: CSVEGPGIRWTEAFF; d_gene: -; v_gene: TRBV29-1; abundance: -; j_gene: TRBJ1-1
CDR3nt: TGTGCCAGCAGTCCTGACAGGGGCTGGGAGCAGTACTTC; CDR3aa: CASSPDRGWEQYF; d_gene: TRBD1; v_gene: TRBV12-3/TRBV12-4; abundance: -; j_gene: TRBJ2-7
CDR3nt: TGTGCCTCCAACGCCGCGGGAGGGGGACGTTCACCCCTCCACTTT; CDR3aa: CASNAAGGGRSPLHF; d_gene: -; v_gene: TRBV30; abundance: -; j_gene: TRBJ1-6
CDR3nt: TGCGCCAGCAGCCCCAGGGAGGGTGGCTATGGCTACACCTTC; CDR3aa: CASSPREGGYGYTF; d_gene: -; v_gene: TRBV5-1; abundance: once; j_gene: TRBJ1-2
CDR3nt: TGTGCCTGGAGCGAGGGACAGACTAACTATGGCTACACCTTC; CDR3aa: CAWSEGQTNYGYTF; d_gene: TRBD1; v_gene: TRBV30; abundance: few; j_gene: TRBJ1-2
CDR3nt: TGTGCCAGCAGTTACGGCGGGGACCTGACTAATGAAAAACTGTTTTTT; CDR3aa: CASSYGGDLTNEKLFF; d_gene: -; v_gene: TRBV6-6; abundance: -; j_gene: TRBJ1-4
CDR3nt: TGTGCCAGCAGCCCGCGGACAGGGGATTATGGCTACACCTTC; CDR3aa: CASSPRTGDYGYTF; d_gene: TRBD1; v_gene: TRBV9; abundance: -; j_gene: TRBJ1-2
CDR3nt: TGTGCCAGCAGCTTAGGGACTACAAGCACAGATACGCAGTATTTT; CDR3aa: CASSLGTTSTDTQYF; d_gene: -; v_gene: TRBV7-2; abundance: -; j_gene: TRBJ2-3
CDR3nt: TGTGCCTGGAGTACAGGGGCTTCTGGTGAAAAACTGTTTTTT; CDR3aa: CAWSTGASGEKLFF; d_gene: TRBD1; v_gene: TRBV30; abundance: -; j_gene: TRBJ1-4
CDR3nt: TGTGCCTGGAGTTCGACAGGCGGCGTGGCTTTCTTT; CDR3aa: CAWSSTGGVAFF; d_gene: -; v_gene: TRBV30; abundance: once; j_gene: TRBJ1-1
CDR3nt: TGTGCCAGCAGCGAGACTAGCGGGGCTACGGGTGAGACCCAGTACTTC; CDR3aa: CASSETSGATGETQYF; d_gene: TRBD2; v_gene: TRBV9; abundance: -; j_gene: TRBJ2-5
CDR3nt: TGTGCCAGCAACATACAGGGAATAGGTGAAGCTTTCTTT; CDR3aa: CASNIQGIGEAFF; d_gene: -; v_gene: TRBV2; abundance: -; j_gene: TRBJ1-1
CDR3nt: TGTGCCAGCAGCACCTCGGACAGTTATGGCTACACCTTC; CDR3aa: CASSTSDSYGYTF; d_gene: -; v_gene: TRBV9; abundance: -; j_gene: TRBJ1-2
CDR3nt: TGCAGCGTTGACCAATCCCGGGACAAAGAGACCCAGTACTTC; CDR3aa: CSVDQSRDKETQYF; d_gene: -; v_gene: TRBV29-1; abundance: once; j_gene: TRBJ2-5
CDR3nt: TGCGCCAGCAGCCACTTGGGGGGGGGCGAGGAGACCCAGTACTTC; CDR3aa: CASSHLGGGEETQYF; d_gene: -; v_gene: TRBV4-3; abundance: -; j_gene: TRBJ2-5
CDR3nt: TGCGCCAGCAGCTTGACGACTAGGGGATCCGATACGCAGTATTTT; CDR3aa: CASSLTTRGSDTQYF; d_gene: -; v_gene: TRBV5-1; abundance: -; j_gene: TRBJ2-3
CDR3nt: TGCGCCAGCAGCCAAGACGAGAGACAGGGTGTAGATACGCAGTATTTT; CDR3aa: CASSQDERQGVDTQYF; d_gene: TRBD1; v_gene: TRBV4-1; abundance: -; j_gene: TRBJ2-3
CDR3nt: TGTGCCAGCACCTTACAGGGTGCAGCCTACAATGAGCAGTTCTTC; CDR3aa: CASTLQGAAYNEQFF; d_gene: -; v_gene: TRBV6-5; abundance: -; j_gene: TRBJ2-1
CDR3nt: TGCGCCAGCAGCTTGGGCCTGCTAGCGGGTCAAGAGACCCAGTACTTC; CDR3aa: CASSLGLLAGQETQYF; d_gene: TRBD2; v_gene: TRBV5-1; abundance: -; j_gene: TRBJ2-5
CDR3nt: TGTGCCATCAGTGCCAAAAGCGGGGGGGCTAGCACAGATACGCAGTATTTT; CDR3aa: CAISAKSGGASTDTQYF; d_gene: TRBD2; v_gene: TRBV10-3; abundance: many; j_gene: TRBJ2-3
CDR3nt: TGTGCCAGCAGCTTTAGCGGGGGGGTGAACACCGGGGAGCTGTTTTTT; CDR3aa: CASSFSGGVNTGELFF; d_gene: TRBD2; v_gene: TRBV7-2; abundance: -; j_gene: TRBJ2-2
CDR3nt: TGTGCCAGCAGCCCCGGTTACGGACAGGGTAGCAATCAGCCCCAGCATTTT; CDR3aa: CASSPGYGQGSNQPQHF; d_gene: TRBD1; v_gene: TRBV7-9; abundance: once; j_gene: TRBJ1-5
CDR3nt: TGTGCCAGCAGCGCCAGAGCGGGGACTAGCACAGATACGCAGTATTTT; CDR3aa: CASSARAGTSTDTQYF; d_gene: TRBD2; v_gene: TRBV7-8; abundance: few; j_gene: TRBJ2-3
CDR3nt: TGTGCCAGCAGCACCTACAGACAGGGGACGATCTCCTACGAGCAGTACTTC; CDR3aa: CASSTYRQGTISYEQYF; d_gene: TRBD1; v_gene: TRBV9; abundance: -; j_gene: TRBJ2-7
CDR3nt: TGTGCCAGCAGCGTAGCGCCGGGACAGGGCTCTGGAAACACCATATATTTT; CDR3aa: CASSVAPGQGSGNTIYF; d_gene: TRBD1; v_gene: TRBV9; abundance: -; j_gene: TRBJ1-3
CDR3nt: TGTGCCATCAGTGAGAGGCAGGAGAACACTGAAGCTTTCTTT; CDR3aa: CAISERQENTEAFF; d_gene: -; v_gene: TRBV10-3; abundance: -; j_gene: TRBJ1-1
CDR3nt: TGTGCCAGCAGCTTAGGGGACAGGCGCACAGATACGCAGTATTTT; CDR3aa: CASSLGDRRTDTQYF; d_gene: TRBD1; v_gene: TRBV11-2; abundance: -; j_gene: TRBJ2-3
CDR3nt: TGCGCCAGCAGTCGGGGGGCAAGCACAGATACGCAGTATTTT; CDR3aa: CASSRGASTDTQYF; d_gene: -; v_gene: TRBV10-2; abundance: -; j_gene: TRBJ2-3
CDR3nt: TGTGCCAGCAGCGAACAGGGTACTGGAAACACCATATATTTT; CDR3aa: CASSEQGTGNTIYF; d_gene: -; v_gene: TRBV13; abundance: -; j_gene: TRBJ1-3
CDR3nt: TGTGCCAGCAGCACCGGACAGGGGGGAGGTCAGCCCCAGCATTTT; CDR3aa: CASSTGQGGGQPQHF; d_gene: TRBD1; v_gene: TRBV5-6; abundance: -; j_gene: TRBJ1-5
CDR3nt: TGTGCCACCTTGGGACAGGCCTACTATGGCTACACCTTC; CDR3aa: CATLGQAYYGYTF; d_gene: TRBD1; v_gene: TRBV19; abundance: -; j_gene: TRBJ1-2
CDR3nt: TGTGCCAGTCGACAAACAGGGGGCGGGTACGAGCAGTACTTC; CDR3aa: CASRQTGGGYEQYF; d_gene: TRBD1; v_gene: TRBV19; abundance: -; j_gene: TRBJ2-7
CDR3nt: TGTGCCAGCAGCTTAGCCTCCGCCGGGGGCCAAGAGACCCAGTACTTC; CDR3aa: CASSLASAGGQETQYF; d_gene: -; v_gene: TRBV7-2; abundance: -; j_gene: TRBJ2-5
CDR3nt: TGTGCCAGCAGGAACCCCGCCCTACGTCGCTCTGGGGCCAACGTCCTGACTTTC; CDR3aa: CASRNPALRRSGANVLTF; d_gene: -; v_gene: TRBV6-4; abundance: -; j_gene: TRBJ2-6